The 8 T cell receptor beta chains below come from one sample, sequenced in a study of blood T cells in healthy people across ages. Together with a sample-barcoded 5' primer, a J-beta primer mix was included in a second PCR lasting about 7 to 12 cycles. TCRdb used MiXCR to reprocess the 5' RACE reads, holding one entry per CDR3 protein. This table has approximately 900,000 distinct CDR3 sequences, about 48% appearing once. The sample taken for sequencing was blood. These receptors came from a man aged 25-45 years in good health.

The chain combines TRBV4-1 with TRBJ2-5, with D possibly TRBD2 on 6 matching bases. Germline values: CDR1 MGHRA, CDR2 YSYEKL. The CDR3 extends over 16 amino acids. The V end was cut by 0 bases, the J end by 7 bases, with 18 bases between. The CDR3, as DNA: TGCGCCAGCAGCCAAGATCCCGGGGGTCCATGGGGGACCCAGTACTTC. Protein sequence: CASSQDPGGPWGTQYF.

The chain recombines TRBV3-1 with TRBJ1-5, with D tentatively TRBD1 (6 bases). Trimming left V 0 bases short and J 3 bases short, with 9 bases between. This CDR3 has 15 amino acids. From germline, CDR1 is LGHDT and CDR2 YNNKEL (reference sequence). CDR3 nucleotides: TGTGCCAGCAGCCAAGAAACAGGGCTCAATCAGCCCCAGCATTTT. This gives the protein CASSQETGLNQPQHF.

V is TRBV7-9 and J is TRBJ1-1, with D unclear. Germline V lookup: CDR1 SEHNR, CDR2 FQNEAQ (reference sequence). Trimming took 2 bases from V and 7 from J, leaving 8 bases between them. This CDR3 has 12 residues. This chain's CDR3 is CASSLSALEAFF. The CDR3 DNA reads as TGTGCCAGCAGCTTATCGGCCCTTGAAGCTTTCTTT.

In this sample, this clonotype turned up a few times. This chain links TRBV21-1 with TRBJ2-7; the table gives TRBD1 as D, unverified against the DNA. TRBV21-1 is reported as a pseudogene. This CDR3 has 13 amino acids. The CDR3 sequence: CARGQSSSYEQYF. DNA of the CDR3: TGTGCCAGGGGACAGAGCTCTTCCTACGAGCAGTACTTC.

Remarks on this clonotype: A much larger clone lies one base from this, so it may be a read error. The chain has TRBV11-3 and TRBJ1-2; tentative D call: TRBD1 (5 bases). The CDR3 covers 16 residues. Between the trimmed V and J ends, which lost 5 bases and 0 bases, there was a span of 16 bases. CDR1 and CDR2 from the germline V gene are SGHNT and YENEEA. This chain's CDR3 is CASSLEGREANYGYTF. DNA of the CDR3: TGTGCCAGCAGCCTCGAGGGGAGGGAAGCTAACTATGGCTACACCTTC.

This clonotype has a count of ten or more. The V gene is TRBV20-1, the J gene TRBJ2-7; 7 nucleotides agree with TRBD2. J lost 7 bases, V lost 8 bases, and 11 bases had no gene match. The germline V gene encodes CDR1 DFQATT and CDR2 SNEGSKA (reference sequence). There are 12 residues in the CDR3. The CDR3 nucleotides are TGCAGTCTCATCCCAGGGACTACGGAGCAGTACTTC. Translated: CSLIPGTTEQYF.

This clonotype was observed a handful of times. The chain couples TRBV5-1 to TRBJ2-1, with TRBD2 as a possible D gene (6 bases). V lost 3 bases to trimming and J lost 6 bases, with 22 bases between them. The CDR3 loop spans 17 amino acids. Germline loops: CDR1 SGHRS, CDR2 YFSETQ. The CDR3 sequence: CASSSGPLDYVFNEQFF. In DNA form, the CDR3 reads TGCGCCAGCAGCTCCGGCCCTTTGGACTACGTATTCAATGAGCAGTTCTTC.

CDR3 loop: CASSLLGGLVGNEQFF. CDR3 nucleotides: TGTGCCAGCAGTTTATTAGGGGGACTCGTGGGAAATGAGCAGTTCTTC. The V gene is TRBV27, the J gene TRBJ2-1, with D perhaps TRBD1 or TRBD2 (6 bases each). Between the trimmed V and J ends, which lost 1 base and 7 bases, there was a span of 17 bases. Germline loops: CDR1 MNHEY, CDR2 SMNVEV (reference sequence). There are 16 residues in the CDR3.